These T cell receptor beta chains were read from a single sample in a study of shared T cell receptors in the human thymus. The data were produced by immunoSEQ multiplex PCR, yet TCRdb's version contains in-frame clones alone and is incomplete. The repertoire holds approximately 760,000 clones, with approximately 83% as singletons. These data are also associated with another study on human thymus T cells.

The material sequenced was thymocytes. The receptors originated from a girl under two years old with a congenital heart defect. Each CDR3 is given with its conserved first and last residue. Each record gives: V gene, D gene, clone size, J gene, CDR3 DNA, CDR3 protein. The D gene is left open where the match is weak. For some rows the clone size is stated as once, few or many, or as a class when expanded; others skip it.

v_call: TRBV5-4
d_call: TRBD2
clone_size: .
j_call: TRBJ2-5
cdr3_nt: TGTGCCAGCAGCCGACTGCCTTGGGAGGGGCTCAAAGAGACCCAGTACTTC
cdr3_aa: CASSRLPWEGLKETQYF

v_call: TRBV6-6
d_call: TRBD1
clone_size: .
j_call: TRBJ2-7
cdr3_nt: TGTGCCAGCAGTCCTCACAGGGGAGCCTACGAGCAGTACTTC
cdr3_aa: CASSPHRGAYEQYF

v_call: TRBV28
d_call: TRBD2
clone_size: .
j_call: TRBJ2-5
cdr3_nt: TGTGCCAGCAGTTTTCAACTAGCGGGGGGGAAGATGAGCCAGTACTTC
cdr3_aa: CASSFQLAGGKMSQYF

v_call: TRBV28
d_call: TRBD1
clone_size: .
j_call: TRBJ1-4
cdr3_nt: TGTGCCAGCAGTTTGCGGGGTCTGGGACAGGGGAATGAAAAACTGTTTTTT
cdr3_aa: CASSLRGLGQGNEKLFF

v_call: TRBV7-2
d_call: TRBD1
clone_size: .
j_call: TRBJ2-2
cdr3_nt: TGTGCCAGCAGCTTCCGGGACAGGGTCGCCGGGGAGCTGTTTTTT
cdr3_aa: CASSFRDRVAGELFF

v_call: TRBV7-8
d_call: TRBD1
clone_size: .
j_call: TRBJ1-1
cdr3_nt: TGTGCCAGCAGCTCCCGGGACAGGGCCCAATGGGACACTGAAGCTTTCTTT
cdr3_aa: CASSSRDRAQWDTEAFF

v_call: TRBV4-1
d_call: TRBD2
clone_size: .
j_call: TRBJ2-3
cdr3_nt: TGCGCCAGCAGCCAAGATCCGGGGGGGCGCACAGATACGCAGTATTTT
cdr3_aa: CASSQDPGGRTDTQYF

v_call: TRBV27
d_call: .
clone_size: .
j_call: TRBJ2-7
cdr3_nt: TGTGCCAGCAGTTTCGGCAGGGATCCCTACGAGCAGTACTTC
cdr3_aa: CASSFGRDPYEQYF

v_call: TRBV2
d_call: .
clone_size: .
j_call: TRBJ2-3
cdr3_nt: TGTGCCAGCAGTGAGGGAGAGGGGACATCCGAGTTCACAGATACGCAGTATTTT
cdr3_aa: CASSEGEGTSEFTDTQYF

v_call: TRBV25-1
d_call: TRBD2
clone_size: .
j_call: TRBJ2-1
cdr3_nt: TGTGCCAGCGGGAGGGACGGTTTCAATGAGCAGTTCTTC
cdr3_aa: CASGRDGFNEQFF

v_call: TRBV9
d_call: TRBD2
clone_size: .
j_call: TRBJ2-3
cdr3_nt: TGTGCCAGCAGCGTAGGAGTCTCGACTAGCGGGGGCACAGATACGCAGTATTTT
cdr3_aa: CASSVGVSTSGGTDTQYF

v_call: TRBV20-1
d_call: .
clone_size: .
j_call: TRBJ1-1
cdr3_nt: TGCAGTCCAGGGACTGAAGCTTTCTTT
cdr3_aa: CSPGTEAFF

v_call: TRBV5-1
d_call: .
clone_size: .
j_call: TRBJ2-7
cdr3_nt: TGCGCCAGCAGCCCGAGCGGCTACGAGCAGTACTTC
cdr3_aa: CASSPSGYEQYF

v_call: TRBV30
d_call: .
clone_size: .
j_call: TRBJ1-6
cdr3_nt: TGTGCCTGGGCCTTAGGACAGATCCTTGGTCCCCTCCACTTT
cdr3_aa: CAWALGQILGPLHF

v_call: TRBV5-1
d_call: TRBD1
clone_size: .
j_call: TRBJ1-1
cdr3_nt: TGCGCCAGCAGCTTGGCCAAAAGACAGGGGGATAACACTGAAGCTTTCTTT
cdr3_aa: CASSLAKRQGDNTEAFF

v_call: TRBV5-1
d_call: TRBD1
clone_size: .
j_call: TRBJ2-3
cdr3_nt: TGCGCCAGCAGCTTGGCGGACAGGGGCCACTTACACACAGATACGCAGTATTTT
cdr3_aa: CASSLADRGHLHTDTQYF

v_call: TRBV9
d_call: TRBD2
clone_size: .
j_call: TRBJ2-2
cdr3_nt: TGTGCCAGCAGCGTAACCGGGACTAGCGGGAGTCATAACACCGGGGAGCTGTTTTTT
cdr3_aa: CASSVTGTSGSHNTGELFF

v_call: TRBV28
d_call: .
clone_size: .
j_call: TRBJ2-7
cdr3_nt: TGTGCCAGCAGTTACTACACAGGGATCTCCTACGAGCAGTACTTC
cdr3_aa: CASSYYTGISYEQYF

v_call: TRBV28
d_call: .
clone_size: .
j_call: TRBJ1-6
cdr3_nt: TGTGCCAGCAGTTTATTCCCCCGAGGGGGTTCACCCCTCCACTTT
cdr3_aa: CASSLFPRGGSPLHF

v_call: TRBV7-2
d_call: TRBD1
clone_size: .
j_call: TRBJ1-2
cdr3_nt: TGTGCCAGCAGCCTACCAGCAGAGACAGGGCTAGGCTATGGCTACACCTTC
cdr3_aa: CASSLPAETGLGYGYTF

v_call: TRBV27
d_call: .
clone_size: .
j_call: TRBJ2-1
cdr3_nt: TGTGCCAGCAGTTTACGATACAGGGATGAGCAGTTCTTC
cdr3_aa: CASSLRYRDEQFF

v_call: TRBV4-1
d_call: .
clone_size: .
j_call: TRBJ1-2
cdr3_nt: TGCGCCAGCAGCCAAGATTTCCGGGGTCGGAACTATGGCTACACCTTC
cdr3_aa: CASSQDFRGRNYGYTF

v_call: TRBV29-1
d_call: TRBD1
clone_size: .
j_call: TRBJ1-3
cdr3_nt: TGCAGCGTTGAATGGCAGACAGGGGTTGGAAACACCATATATTTT
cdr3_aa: CSVEWQTGVGNTIYF

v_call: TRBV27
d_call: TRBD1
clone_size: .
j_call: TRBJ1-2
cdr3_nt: TGTGCCAGCAGTCACCGCCCCGTAGGCAGGGGGCGTTTGGTCTCGTATGGCTACACCTTC
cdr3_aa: CASSHRPVGRGRLVSYGYTF

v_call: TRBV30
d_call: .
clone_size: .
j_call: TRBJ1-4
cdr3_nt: TGTGCCTGGGGTGTTGCGCTTAATGAAAAACTGTTTTTT
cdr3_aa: CAWGVALNEKLFF

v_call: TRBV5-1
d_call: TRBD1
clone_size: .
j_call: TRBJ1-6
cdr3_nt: TGCGCCAGCAGCTTTTGGTTCGGGCAGGGGGTATATTCACCCCTCCACTTT
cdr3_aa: CASSFWFGQGVYSPLHF

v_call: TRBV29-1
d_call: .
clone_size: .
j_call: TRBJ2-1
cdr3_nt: TGCAGCGTTGACGACTTCGGTAGGTGGGGGGGCCGTAAGCAGTTCTTC
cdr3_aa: CSVDDFGRWGGRKQFF

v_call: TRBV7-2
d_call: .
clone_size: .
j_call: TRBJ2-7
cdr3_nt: TGTGCCAGCAGAATGAACAGCGACTACTCCTACGAGCAGTACTTC
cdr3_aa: CASRMNSDYSYEQYF

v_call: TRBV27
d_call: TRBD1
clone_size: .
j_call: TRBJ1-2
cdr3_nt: TGTGCCAGCAGACCCGGGGGACAGGGACCGTTGATGGGGGCTACTTCTAGCTACACCTTC
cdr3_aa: CASRPGGQGPLMGATSSYTF

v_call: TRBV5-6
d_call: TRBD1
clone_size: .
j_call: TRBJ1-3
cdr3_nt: TGTGCCAGCAGCTTGGGGACAGGGGGTGACACCATATATTTT
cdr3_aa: CASSLGTGGDTIYF

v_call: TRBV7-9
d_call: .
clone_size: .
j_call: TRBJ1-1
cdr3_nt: TGTGCCAGCAGCCCCAGGGACACCTCGAACACTGAAGCTTTCTTT
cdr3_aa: CASSPRDTSNTEAFF

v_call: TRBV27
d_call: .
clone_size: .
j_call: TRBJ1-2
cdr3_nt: TGTGCCAGCAGTTTATTTTATTTGACAGGTGGCTACACCTTC
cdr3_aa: CASSLFYLTGGYTF

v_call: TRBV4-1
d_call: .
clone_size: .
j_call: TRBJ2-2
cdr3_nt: TGCGCCAGCAGCCATCTCCCCGGGGAGCTGTTTTTT
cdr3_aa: CASSHLPGELFF

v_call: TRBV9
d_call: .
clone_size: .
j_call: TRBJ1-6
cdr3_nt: TGTGCCAGCAGCGTAGGATTATGCGAGCCCCTCCACTTT
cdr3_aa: CASSVGLCEPLHF

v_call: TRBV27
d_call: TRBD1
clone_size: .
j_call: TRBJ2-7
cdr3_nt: TGTGCCAGCAGTTCCGGACAGGGCTACGAGCAGTACTTC
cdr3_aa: CASSSGQGYEQYF

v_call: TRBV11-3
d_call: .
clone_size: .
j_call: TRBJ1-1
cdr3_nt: TGTGCCAGCAGCGCCCAAGCATCCAATTCTGAAGCTTTCTTT
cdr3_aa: CASSAQASNSEAFF

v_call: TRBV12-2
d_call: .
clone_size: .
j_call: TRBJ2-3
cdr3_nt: TGTGCAAGTCGCTTAGCCGGGATCAGTCCAGATACGCAGTATTTT
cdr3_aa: CASRLAGISPDTQYF

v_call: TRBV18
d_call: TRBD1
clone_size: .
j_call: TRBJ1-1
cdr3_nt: TGTGCCAGCCTCCGGGACAGGACTGTGAACACTGAAGCTTTCTTT
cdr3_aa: CASLRDRTVNTEAFF

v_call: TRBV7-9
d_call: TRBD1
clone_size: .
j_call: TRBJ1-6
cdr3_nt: TGTGCCAGCAGCTCGACTGGGACAGGGGAATGGGATTCACCCCTCCACTTT
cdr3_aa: CASSSTGTGEWDSPLHF

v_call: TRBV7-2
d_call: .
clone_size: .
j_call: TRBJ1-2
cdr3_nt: TGTGCCAGCAGCTGGGACTCGACAGCCTCTGACTATGGCTACACCTTC
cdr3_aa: CASSWDSTASDYGYTF

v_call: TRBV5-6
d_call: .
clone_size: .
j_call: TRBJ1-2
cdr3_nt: TGTGCCAGCAGCTTGGGGGGCAGGGAAGGCTACACCTTC
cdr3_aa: CASSLGGREGYTF

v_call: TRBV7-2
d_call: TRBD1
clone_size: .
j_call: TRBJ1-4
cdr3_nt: TGTGCCAGCAGCCAACAGGGGGCGTCGAAAAAACTGTTTTTT
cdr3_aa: CASSQQGASKKLFF

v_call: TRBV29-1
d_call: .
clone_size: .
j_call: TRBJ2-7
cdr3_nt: TGCAGCGTTGAACCCCAGGGTGGGAACGAGCAGTACTTC
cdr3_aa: CSVEPQGGNEQYF

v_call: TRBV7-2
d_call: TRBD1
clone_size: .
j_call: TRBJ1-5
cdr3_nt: TGTGCCAGCAGCTTTGCGACAGGGGGAGTAGGACCCCCTCATCAGCCCCAGCATTTT
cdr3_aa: CASSFATGGVGPPHQPQHF

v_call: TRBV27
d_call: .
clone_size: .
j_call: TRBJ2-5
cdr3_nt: TGTGCCAGCAGTCCCGGGCGAGGCGGGCAGTACTTC
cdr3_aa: CASSPGRGGQYF

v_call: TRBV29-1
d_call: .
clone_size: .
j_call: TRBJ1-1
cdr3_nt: TGCAGCGTTGAAGCACAGGGTCAGGGCACTGAAGCTTTCTTT
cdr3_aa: CSVEAQGQGTEAFF

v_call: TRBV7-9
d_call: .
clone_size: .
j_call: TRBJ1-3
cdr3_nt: TGTGCCAGCAGCTTAATAGACTACTCTGGAAACACCATATATTTT
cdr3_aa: CASSLIDYSGNTIYF

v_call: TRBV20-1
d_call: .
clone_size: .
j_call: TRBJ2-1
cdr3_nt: TGCAGTGCCAAAAACAATGAGCAGTTCTTC
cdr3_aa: CSAKNNEQFF

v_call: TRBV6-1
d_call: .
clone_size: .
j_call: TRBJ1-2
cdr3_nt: TGTGCCAGTCCAGGCCCCTATGGCTACACCTTC
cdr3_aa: CASPGPYGYTF

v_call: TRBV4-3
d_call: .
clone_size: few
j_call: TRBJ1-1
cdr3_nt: TGCGCCAGCAGCCGCCTCTACGAGGTCCCGAGGGCTGAAGCTTTCTTT
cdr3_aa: CASSRLYEVPRAEAFF

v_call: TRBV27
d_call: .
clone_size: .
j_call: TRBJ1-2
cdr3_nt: TGTGCCAGCAGTCCCCAATTACTCCCAGGATATGGCTACACCTTC
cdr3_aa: CASSPQLLPGYGYTF

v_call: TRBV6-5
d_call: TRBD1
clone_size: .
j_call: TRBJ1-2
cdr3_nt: TGTGCCAGCAGTTACCGCCTCGGACAGGGGGCATTTGGCTACACCTTC
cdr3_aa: CASSYRLGQGAFGYTF

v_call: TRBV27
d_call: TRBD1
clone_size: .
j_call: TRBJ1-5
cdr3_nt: TGTGCCAGCAGCCGATCCATGAGGGGGCGCGAGGTACAGCATTTT
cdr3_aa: CASSRSMRGREVQHF

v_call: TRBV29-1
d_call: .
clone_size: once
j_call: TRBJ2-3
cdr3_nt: TGCAGCGTTGCGGGTCGGGTTACAGATACGCAGTATTTT
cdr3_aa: CSVAGRVTDTQYF

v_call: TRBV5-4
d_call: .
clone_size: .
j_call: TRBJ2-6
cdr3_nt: TGTGCCAGCAGCTTGTCCGCGGGCTCTGGGGCCAACGTCCTGACTTTC
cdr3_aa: CASSLSAGSGANVLTF